This T cell receptor (beta chain) was sequenced during a study of CD8 T cells in ankylosing spondylitis. Overall study findings and caveats: Relatively rare in peripheral blood, disease-linked clones were also CD8+. Matched synovial fluid from ankylosing spondylitis patients was reported to be enriched for disease-linked clones. Within ankylosing spondylitis blood, a TCR beta motif made up of seven or eight highly homologous variants appeared to be characteristic.

This clonotype was counted ten times or more. Its cognate antigen is unknown. Making use of molecular barcodes, quantitative 5'-RACE generated TCR beta libraries. One entry per CDR3 protein results from TCRdb running MiXCR on the 5' RACE reads. Of fewer than 750,000 distinct CDR3 sequences in the sample, around 20% were seen once. Trimming stripped 2 bases from V and 2 bases from J, with 10 bases between. The germline gives CDR1 KGHSH, CDR2 LQKENI. The CDR3 covers 14 residues. V and J are TRBV18 and TRBJ2-7, with D possibly TRBD2 on 6 matching bases. The sequence came from a male donor with ankylosing spondylitis. The source material was blood, either unsorted or a sorted T cell fraction (not recorded which). The CDR3 DNA is TGTGCCAGCTCACCAACAGGACTAACCTACGAGCAGTACTTC. Protein sequence: CASSPTGLTYEQYF. The full variable domain, with the rest looked up from reference TRBV18 and TRBJ2-7, is NAGVMQNPRHLVRRRGQEARLRCSPMKGHSHVYWYRQLPEEGLKFMVYLQKENIIDESGMPKERFSAEFPKEGPSILRIQQVVRGDSAAYFCASSPTGLTYEQYFGPGTRLTVT.